The clone carrying this T cell receptor (beta chain) was seen just once. Its antigen is undetermined. These data come from a study of cytomegalovirus exposure and HLA in healthy donors. Germline V gene data show CDR1 as SGHRS and CDR2 as YFSETQ. V was clipped by 0 bases and J by 1 base, with 10 bases between them. The CDR3 consists of 15 residues. The PCR was carried out with 60 Vbeta primers and 13 Jbeta primers. Measured with immunoSEQ multiplex PCR; TCRdb has only the in-frame clones, and not every one. The sample contains approximately 91,000 clones, under 75% of which appear only once. Whole-study findings and limits: Further analysis, carried out later, found HLA-associated TCR beta chains more clonally expanded than equally common other chains. Association with HLA alleles at 0.05 false discovery rate was found for about 17,000 TCR beta sequences in a later analysis. What was likely a sequencing artifact was a cluster of highly shared sequence variants.

The chain recombines TRBV5-1 with TRBJ2-5, with D perhaps TRBD2 (5 bases). The sequenced material came from PBMCs. This TCR was recovered from a female donor in good health and CMV-seronegative. In DNA form, the CDR3 reads TGCGCCAGCAGCTTGGGTAGCGCTCCCCAAGAGACCCAGTACTTC. Its translation: CASSLGSAPQETQYF.